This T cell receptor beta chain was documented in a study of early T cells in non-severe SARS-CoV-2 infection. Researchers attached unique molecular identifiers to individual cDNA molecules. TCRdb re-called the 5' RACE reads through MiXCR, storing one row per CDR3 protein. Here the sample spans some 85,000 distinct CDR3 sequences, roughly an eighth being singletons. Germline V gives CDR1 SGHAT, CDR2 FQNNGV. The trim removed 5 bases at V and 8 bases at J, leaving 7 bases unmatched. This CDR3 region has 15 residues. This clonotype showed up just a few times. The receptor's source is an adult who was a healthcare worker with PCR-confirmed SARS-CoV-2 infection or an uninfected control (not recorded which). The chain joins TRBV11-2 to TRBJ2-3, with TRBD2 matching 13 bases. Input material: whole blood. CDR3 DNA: TGTGCCAGCAGCGCACTAGCGGGGGGGCCGGGTACGCAGTATTTT. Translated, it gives CASSALAGGPGTQYF.